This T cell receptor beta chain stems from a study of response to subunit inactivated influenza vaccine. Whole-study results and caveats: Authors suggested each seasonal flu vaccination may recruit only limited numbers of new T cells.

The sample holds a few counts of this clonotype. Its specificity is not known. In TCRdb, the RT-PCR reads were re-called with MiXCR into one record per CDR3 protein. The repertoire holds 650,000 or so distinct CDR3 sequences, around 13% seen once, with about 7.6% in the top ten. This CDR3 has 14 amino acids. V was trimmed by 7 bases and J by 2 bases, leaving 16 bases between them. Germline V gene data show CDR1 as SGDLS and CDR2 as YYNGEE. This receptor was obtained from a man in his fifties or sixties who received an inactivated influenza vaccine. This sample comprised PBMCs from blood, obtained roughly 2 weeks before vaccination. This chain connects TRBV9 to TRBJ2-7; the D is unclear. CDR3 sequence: CASSPGSATYEQYF. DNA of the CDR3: TGTGCCAGCTCTCCCGGAAGCGCGACCTACGAGCAGTACTTC. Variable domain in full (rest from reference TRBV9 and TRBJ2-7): DSGVTQTPKHLITATGQRVTLRCSPRSGDLSVYWYQQSLDQGLQFLIQYYNGEERAKGNILERFSAQQFPDLHSELNLSSLELGDSALYFCASSPGSATYEQYFGPGTRLTVT.